Below are 24 T cell receptor beta chains sequenced from a single sample in a study of T-cell reconstitution after alpha-beta-depleted transplantation in children. Preparation of the TCRbeta library used unique molecular identifiers. One entry per CDR3 protein, called by TCRdb with MiXCR from the PCR reads. Found here are some 600,000 distinct CDR3 sequences, around 17% of them singletons; the top ten hold 1.1%. Sequencing was performed on PBMCs from the stem cell graft donor, taken from the stem cell graft. The receptors originated from a human donor who donated a stem cell graft to a child with acute myeloid leukemia.

This clonotype was picked up many times. This sequence joins TRBV20-1 and TRBJ2-1; D is possibly TRBD1 or TRBD2 (5 bases each). The CDR3 has 16 residues. Germline-derived CDR1 and CDR2 are DFQATT and SNEGSKA (reference sequence). The V end lost 5 bases, the J end lost 6 bases, and 23 bases lay between the germline ends. CDR3: CSASAPGTRAPNEQFF. The CDR3 nucleotides are TGCAGTGCTTCCGCACCCGGGACGCGAGCCCCCAATGAGCAGTTCTTC.

In its sample, this clonotype was seen a few times. The rearrangement links TRBV9 to TRBJ2-2; TRBD2 matches 8 bases. This CDR3 has 15 amino acids. CDR1 is SGDLS, CDR2 YYNGEE, per germline. V lost 3 bases and J lost 6; bases outside the gene matches: 7. Written as DNA, the CDR3 is TGTGCCAGCAGCGCGGGACTAGATGGGTCCGGGGAGCTGTTTTTT. It codes for CASSAGLDGSGELFF.

In this sample, this clonotype turned up many times. The chain is built from TRBV6-1 and TRBJ1-5, with D unresolved. Germline CDR1 MNHNS, CDR2 SASEGT. There are 15 residues in the CDR3. Trimming took 4 bases from V and 2 from J, leaving 12 bases between them. DNA of the CDR3: TGTGCCAGCAGTGGAATGGGGATCGGCAATCAGCCCCAGCATTTT. Amino acid sequence: CASSGMGIGNQPQHF.

This clonotype was observed a few times. The chain uses TRBV20-1 and TRBJ2-1; D unclear. This CDR3 region has 16 residues. The germline V gene encodes CDR1 DFQATT and CDR2 SNEGSKA (reference sequence). V lost 7 bases to trimming and J lost 2 bases, with 21 bases between them. The chain's CDR3 is CSVPLTPYGTYNEQFF. DNA of the CDR3: TGCAGTGTTCCCTTGACCCCTTATGGCACCTACAATGAGCAGTTCTTC.

There are many counts of this clonotype. The J gene is TRBJ1-6, the V gene TRBV20-1; no firm D call. The germline V and J ends were trimmed by 6 bases and 0 bases, with 15 bases remaining between them. The CDR3 consists of 16 residues. Germline assignment: CDR1 DFQATT and CDR2 SNEGSKA (reference sequence). The DNA for the CDR3 is TGCAGTGCCCGCAATAAGACGAGCTCCTATAATTCACCCCTCCACTTT. Its translation is CSARNKTSSYNSPLHF.

Turning to this clonotype: A junction end diverges from the germline sequence, so it may reflect a read error. This chain links TRBV20-1 with TRBJ2-1; TRBD1 might be the D (6 bases). Germline loops: CDR1 DFQATT, CDR2 SNEGSKA (reference sequence). CDR3 length: 15 amino acids. Written as DNA, the CDR3 is TGCTGTGCTAGCCAAAGGGGGAGACCCGACAATGAGCAGTTCTTC. Translating gives CCASQRGRPDNEQFF.

This clonotype was detected once. The rearrangement uses TRBV12-5 and TRBJ2-2, with TRBD1 as a possible D gene (6 bases). With 7 bases removed from V and 2 bases from J, the gap between germline ends came to 11 bases. CDR3 length: 14 amino acids. In germline, CDR1 is LGHNT, CDR2 FRNRAP. The CDR3 here is CASAWGHNTGELFF. Written as DNA, the CDR3 is TGTGCTAGTGCCTGGGGACATAACACCGGGGAGCTGTTTTTT.

This clonotype was picked up many times. The chain joins TRBV6-1 to TRBJ1-4; 12 positions match TRBD1. V trimming: 6 bases; J trimming: 8 bases; junction bases outside the gene matches: 4. The CDR3 is made up of 14 amino acids. In germline, CDR1 is MNHNS, CDR2 SASEGT. The CDR3 DNA reads as TGTGCCAGCAGGGGACAGGGGGCAGGAGAAAAACTGTTTTTT. This translates into CASRGQGAGEKLFF.

This clonotype has ten or more counts. CDR3 DNA sequence: TGTGCCAGCAGCCTGGACAGGGGTTTCTACAATGAGCAGTTCTTC. Protein sequence: CASSLDRGFYNEQFF. The V gene is TRBV5-6, the J gene TRBJ2-1, with 9 bases lining up with TRBD1. J was trimmed by 3 bases and V by 4 bases; bases with no gene match: 5. CDR3 length equals 15 residues. CDR1 and CDR2 from the germline V gene are SGHDT and YYEEEE.

The table lists this clonotype with many counts. The CDR3 bases are TGCGCCAGCAGCCAAGTACGCCTCACAGATACGCAGTATTTT. Its protein product is CASSQVRLTDTQYF. The gene calls are TRBV4-3 and TRBJ2-3; no clear D gene. The CDR3 runs to 14 residues. V shed 1 base and J shed 2 bases, with 7 bases lying between them. Looked up from germline, CDR1 is LGHNA and CDR2 is YSLEER.

CDR3 loop: CASSQGPTGYTF. DNA for the CDR3: TGTGCCAGCAGCCAGGGACCTACCGGCTACACCTTC. The chain combines TRBV4-2 with TRBJ1-2, with D perhaps TRBD1 (5 bases). This CDR3 has 12 amino acids. Germline CDR1 reads LGHNA; CDR2 reads YNFKEQ. V lost 3 bases to trimming and J lost 8 bases, with 10 bases between them.

The CDR3 loop is CASSPSPDRRTYEQYV. The CDR3 DNA sequence: TGTGCCAGCAGCCCTTCGCCCGACAGGCGAACCTACGAGCAGTACGTC. V usage is TRBV21-1 and J usage is TRBJ2-7; the table assigns TRBD1, which was not confirmed against the DNA. TRBV21-1 is a documented pseudogene. The CDR3 spans 16 residues.

In its sample, this clonotype was seen many times. The chain recombines TRBV20-1 with TRBJ2-1, with 10 bases fitting TRBD1. The germline V gene encodes CDR1 DFQATT and CDR2 SNEGSKA (reference sequence). This CDR3 comprises 16 residues. The V gene end was trimmed by 6 bases and the J gene end by 1 base; junction bases not matched to a gene: 9. The CDR3 loop reads CSATPKGQGSYNEQFF. The CDR3 nucleotides are TGCAGTGCGACGCCCAAGGGACAGGGGTCCTACAATGAGCAGTTCTTC.

This clonotype was counted ten times or more. The rearrangement uses TRBV20-1 and TRBJ2-5; D gene unclear. Germline V gene sequence: CDR1 DFQATT, CDR2 SNEGSKA (reference sequence). Trimming pared 6 bases from V and 5 bases from J, leaving 16 bases between. This CDR3 has 13 amino acids. The chain's CDR3 is CSAAINTQETQYF. DNA of the CDR3: TGCAGTGCCGCGATAAACACGCAGGAGACCCAGTACTTC.

This clonotype was seen a handful of times. This sequence joins TRBV6-1 and TRBJ2-1; no clear D gene. From germline, CDR1 is MNHNS and CDR2 SASEGT. This CDR3 spans 14 amino acids. V was shortened by 5 bases and J by 7 bases, with 15 bases between the two germline ends. The CDR3 loop reads CASSPRKSSNEQFF. CDR3 sequence (DNA): TGTGCCAGCAGTCCACGTAAATCCTCGAATGAGCAGTTCTTC.

This clonotype was observed many times. The chain has TRBV20-1 and TRBJ1-1; 8 nucleotides match TRBD1. Germline V lookup: CDR1 DFQATT, CDR2 SNEGSKA (reference sequence). The V and J ends lost 8 bases and 1 base, in that order; junction bases with no gene match: 6. This CDR3 has 13 residues. CDR3 nucleotide sequence: TGCAGTACGTACAGGGGGAGGAACACTGAAGCTTTCTTT. It encodes CSTYRGRNTEAFF.

The chain uses TRBV5-1 and TRBJ1-1; no firm D call. V lost 4 bases, J lost 0 bases, and 19 bases lay in between. In germline, CDR1 is SGHRS, CDR2 YFSETQ. The CDR3 loop spans 17 amino acids. Written as DNA, the CDR3 is TGCGCCAGCAGCCCCGGCACAGTTTACCGCATGAACACTGAAGCTTTCTTT. It specifies CASSPGTVYRMNTEAFF.

This clonotype was found many times. The rearrangement joins TRBV12-3 or TRBV12-4 to TRBJ1-5; a possible D gene is TRBD1 (6 bases). The CDR3 has 11 residues. Trimming stripped 6 bases from V and 11 bases from J, with 11 bases between. The CDR3 loop is CASRQGGAQHF. The DNA of the CDR3 is TGTGCCAGCAGACAGGGCGGGGCCCAGCATTTT.

J is TRBJ1-6 and V is TRBV12-3 or TRBV12-4, with no clear D. The CDR3 spans 14 residues. The V and J ends lost 5 bases and 8 bases respectively, with 13 bases between them. The CDR3 bases are TGTGCCAGCAGTCCCCGGGGAGCTGATTCACCCCTCCACTTT. Encoded protein: CASSPRGADSPLHF.

This clonotype was counted between two and nine times. The CDR3 DNA sequence: TGTGCCAGCAGCCCTCGCTGGGCGGACTCCTACGAGCAGTACTTC. Translated: CASSPRWADSYEQYF. The chain combines TRBV25-1 with TRBJ2-7, with unresolved D. The V end lost 6 bases, the J end lost 0 bases, and 15 bases lay between the germline ends. Germline CDR1 and CDR2: MGHDK and SYGVNS. The CDR3 consists of 15 residues.

This clonotype was observed many times. The chain recombines TRBV5-8 with TRBJ1-2; D not resolved. This CDR3 comprises 13 residues. Germline V gene lookup returns CDR1 SGHTS and CDR2 YDEGEE. The V end lost 0 bases, the J end lost 6 bases, and 9 bases lay between the germline ends. CDR3 protein: CASSLVATHGYTF. The CDR3 nucleotides are TGTGCCAGCAGCTTGGTCGCAACACATGGCTACACCTTC.

This clonotype appeared a few times. The chain links TRBV7-9 to TRBJ1-1; D perhaps matches TRBD1 (5 bases). The CDR3 consists of 16 residues. The V gene's germline CDR1 is SEHNR and CDR2 FQNEAQ (reference sequence). The V end was cut by 3 bases, the J end by 2 bases, with 16 bases between. Here the CDR3 DNA reads TGTGCCAGCAGCTTGTCTCCGGGACTGATCAACACTGAAGCTTTCTTT. It yields the protein CASSLSPGLINTEAFF.

The chain combines TRBV20-1 with TRBJ1-1; D unclear. Germline-derived CDR1 and CDR2 are DFQATT and SNEGSKA (reference sequence). Trimming cost V 0 bases and J 1 base, with 9 bases left between them. The CDR3 consists of 14 residues. Here the CDR3 reads CSAREWGGNTEAFF. DNA of the CDR3: TGCAGTGCTAGAGAGTGGGGTGGGAACACTGAAGCTTTCTTT.

This clonotype has just a few counts. The chain employs TRBV5-1 and TRBJ1-1; the match to TRBD1 covers 11 bases. CDR1 and CDR2 from the germline V gene are SGHRS and YFSETQ. This CDR3 has 17 residues. The V gene end was trimmed by 1 base and the J gene end by 4 bases; junction bases not matched to a gene: 9. CDR3 loop: CASSLHGQGAKSTEAFF. CDR3 nucleotide sequence: TGCGCCAGCAGCTTGCACGGACAGGGGGCAAAGAGCACTGAAGCTTTCTTT.